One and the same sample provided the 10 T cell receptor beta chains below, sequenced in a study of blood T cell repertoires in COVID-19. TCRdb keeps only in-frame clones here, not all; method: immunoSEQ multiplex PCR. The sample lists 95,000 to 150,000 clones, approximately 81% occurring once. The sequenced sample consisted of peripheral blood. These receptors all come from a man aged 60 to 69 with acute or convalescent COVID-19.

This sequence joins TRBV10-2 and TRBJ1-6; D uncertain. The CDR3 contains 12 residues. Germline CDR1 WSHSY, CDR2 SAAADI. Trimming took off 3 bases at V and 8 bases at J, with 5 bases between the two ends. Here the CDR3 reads CASSDSYSPLHF. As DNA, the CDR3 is TGCGCCAGCAGTGACAGTTATTCACCCCTCCACTTT.

CDR3 residues: CASSGGDRNSPLHF. As DNA, the CDR3 is TGTGCCAGCAGTGGGGGGGACAGAAATTCACCCCTCCACTTT. The rearrangement uses TRBV2 and TRBJ1-6, with 7 nucleotides matching TRBD1. CDR3 size: 14 residues. Germline CDR1 and CDR2: SNHLY and FYNNEI. The trim removed 4 bases at V and 7 bases at J, leaving 4 bases unmatched.

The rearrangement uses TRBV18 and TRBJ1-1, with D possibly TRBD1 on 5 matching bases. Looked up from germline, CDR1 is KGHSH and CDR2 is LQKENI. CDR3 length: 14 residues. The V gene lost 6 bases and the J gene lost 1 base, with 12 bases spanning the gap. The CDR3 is CASSLDGGNTEAFF. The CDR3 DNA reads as TGTGCCAGCTCCCTGGACGGGGGGAACACTGAAGCTTTCTTT.

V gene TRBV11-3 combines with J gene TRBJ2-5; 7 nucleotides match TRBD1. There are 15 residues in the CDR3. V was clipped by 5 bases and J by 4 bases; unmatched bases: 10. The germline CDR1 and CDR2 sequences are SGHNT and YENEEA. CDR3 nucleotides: TGTGCCAGCAGCCGGAAACAGGGGTATCTAGAGACCCAGTACTTC. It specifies CASSRKQGYLETQYF. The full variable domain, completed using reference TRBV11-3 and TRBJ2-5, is EAGVVQSPRYKIIEKKQPVAFWCNPISGHNTLYWYLQNLGQGPELLIRYENEEAVDDSQLPKDRFSAERLKGVDSTLKIQPAELGDSAVYLCASSRKQGYLETQYFGPGTRLLVL.

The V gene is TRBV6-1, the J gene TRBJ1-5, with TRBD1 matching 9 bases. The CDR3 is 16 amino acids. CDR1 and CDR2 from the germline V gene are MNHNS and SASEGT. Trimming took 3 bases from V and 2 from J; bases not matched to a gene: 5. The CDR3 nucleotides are TGTGCCAGCAGTGAGAGACAGGGGGAAGGCAATCAGCCCCAGCATTTT. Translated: CASSERQGEGNQPQHF.

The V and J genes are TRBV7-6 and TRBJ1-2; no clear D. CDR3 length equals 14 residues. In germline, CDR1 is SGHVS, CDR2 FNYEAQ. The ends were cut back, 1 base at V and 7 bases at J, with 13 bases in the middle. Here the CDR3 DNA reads TGTGCCAGCAGCTTAGGGATGGGGAGTACTGGCTACACCTTC. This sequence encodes CASSLGMGSTGYTF.

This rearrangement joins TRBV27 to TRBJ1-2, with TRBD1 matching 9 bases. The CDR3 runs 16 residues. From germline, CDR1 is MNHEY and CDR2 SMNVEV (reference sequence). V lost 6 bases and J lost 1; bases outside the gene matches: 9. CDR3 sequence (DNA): TGTGCCAGCAGACGACAGGGGGACAATGGTAACTATGGCTACACCTTC. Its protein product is CASRRQGDNGNYGYTF.

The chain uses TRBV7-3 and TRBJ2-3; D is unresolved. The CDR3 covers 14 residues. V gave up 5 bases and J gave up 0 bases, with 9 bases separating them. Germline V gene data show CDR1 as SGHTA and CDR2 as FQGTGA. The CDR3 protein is CASSPPGSTDTQYF. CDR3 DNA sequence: TGTGCCAGCAGCCCCCCAGGTAGCACAGATACGCAGTATTTT.

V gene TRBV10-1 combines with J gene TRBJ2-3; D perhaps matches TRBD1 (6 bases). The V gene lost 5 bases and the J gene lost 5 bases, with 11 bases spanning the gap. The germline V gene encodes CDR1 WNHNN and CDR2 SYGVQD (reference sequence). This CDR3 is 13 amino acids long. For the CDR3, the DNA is TGCGCCAGCAGTTACGGCAGGGGAGATACGCAGTATTTT. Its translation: CASSYGRGDTQYF.

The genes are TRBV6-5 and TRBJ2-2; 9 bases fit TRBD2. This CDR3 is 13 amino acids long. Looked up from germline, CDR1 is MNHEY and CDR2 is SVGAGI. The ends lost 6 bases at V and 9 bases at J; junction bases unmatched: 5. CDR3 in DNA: TGTGCCAGCAGCAAGGGACTAGCCTGGGAGCTGTTTTTT. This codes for CASSKGLAWELFF.